This T cell receptor beta chain appears in the sequencing data of a study of OX40 agonist ivuxolimab in advanced cancers. Overall study: People in dose escalation had one of these cancers: hepatocellular carcinoma, melanoma, renal cell or head and neck cancer. Study-wide findings and caveats: Among T cells, CD8+ cells averaged more expanded clones than CD4+ cells. Low levels of normalized T-cell clonal expansion also appeared in some nonresponders.

The protocol was immunoSEQ multiplex PCR, while the TCRdb copy is restricted to in-frame clones and leaves out a portion. The sample includes 70,000 or so clones, over 80% of them seen just once. On this clone: Its antigen is unidentified. The germline gene is not matched at one end of the junction; a read error may be the cause.

The CDR3 runs 14 residues. Germline CDR1 reads MNHEY; CDR2 reads SMNVEV (reference sequence). The starting material was CD4+ or CD8+ T cells sorted from blood, obtained in a trial of the OX40 agonist ivuxolimab. This TCR was sampled from an adult with an advanced solid tumor such as melanoma, head and neck, liver or kidney cancer. V usage is TRBV27 and J usage is TRBJ2-1; 10 bases line up with TRBD1. CDR3 residues: CASSFGQGGDERFF. The CDR3 DNA reads TGTGCCAGCAGTTTTGGACAGGGGGGGGATGAGCGGTTCTTC.